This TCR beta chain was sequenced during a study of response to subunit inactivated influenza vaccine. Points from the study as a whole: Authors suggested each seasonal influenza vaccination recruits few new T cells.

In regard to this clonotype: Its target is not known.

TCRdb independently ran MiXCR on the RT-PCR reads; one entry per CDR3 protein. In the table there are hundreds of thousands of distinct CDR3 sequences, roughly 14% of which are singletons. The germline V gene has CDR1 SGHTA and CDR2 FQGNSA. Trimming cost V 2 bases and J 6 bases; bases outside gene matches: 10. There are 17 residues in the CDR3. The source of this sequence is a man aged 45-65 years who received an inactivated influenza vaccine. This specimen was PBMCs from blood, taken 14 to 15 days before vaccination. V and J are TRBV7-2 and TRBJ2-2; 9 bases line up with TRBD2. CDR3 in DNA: TGTGCCAGCAGCTTACCCTCGGGGACTAGCCGGTCCGGGGAGCTGTTTTTT. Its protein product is CASSLPSGTSRSGELFF. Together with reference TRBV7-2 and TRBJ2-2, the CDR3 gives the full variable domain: GAGVSQSPSNKVTEKGKDVELRCDPISGHTALYWYRQSLGQGLEFLIYFQGNSAPDKSGLPSDRFSAERTGGSVSTLTIQRTQQEDSAVYLCASSLPSGTSRSGELFFGEGSRLTVL.